Listed below are T cell receptor beta chains from one sample, sequenced in a study of blood T cell repertoires in COVID-19. Clones were sequenced by immunoSEQ multiplex PCR, and TCRdb holds only the in-frame ones, with some missing. The sample contains 150,000 or so clones, around 84% of which appear only once. Source material: peripheral blood. The receptors stem from a man aged 50 to 60 with active or convalescent COVID-19. Both conserved end residues are part of each CDR3.

J: TRBJ1-4
V: TRBV24-1
CDR3: CATSDVTGLNEKLFF

J: TRBJ1-2
V: TRBV6-2/TRBV6-3
CDR3: CASSYGGGNYGYTF

J: TRBJ2-1
V: TRBV11-1
CDR3: CASSQAGVSYNEQFF

J: TRBJ2-1
V: TRBV12-5
CDR3: CASGFELAGRSYNEQFF

J: TRBJ1-5
V: TRBV6-2/TRBV6-3
CDR3: CASSYSRGQRGYSNQPQHF

J: TRBJ1-4
V: TRBV6-5
CDR3: CASCRGREKLFF

J: TRBJ1-2
V: TRBV7-8
CDR3: CASSPRQGSSGYTF

J: TRBJ2-3
V: TRBV30
CDR3: CAWSVLAHSTDTQYF

J: TRBJ2-7
V: TRBV19
CDR3: CASSIGTGDEQYF

J: TRBJ2-1
V: TRBV4-3
CDR3: CASSQRASANNEQFF

J: TRBJ2-1
V: TRBV11-3
CDR3: CASSIGHVGEQFF

J: TRBJ1-2
V: TRBV4-3
CDR3: CASSQDAQGNYGYTF

J: TRBJ1-1
V: TRBV4-1
CDR3: CASGFQGVSEAFF

J: TRBJ2-2
V: TRBV7-6
CDR3: CASSLVTSGGEAGELFF

J: TRBJ2-2
V: TRBV5-1
CDR3: CASSQAGTGYTGELFF

J: TRBJ1-1
V: TRBV5-1
CDR3: CASTSFGGITEAFF

J: TRBJ2-2
V: TRBV2
CDR3: CASSEEQGYTGELFF

J: TRBJ2-3
V: TRBV2
CDR3: CASSVRGGGTDTQYF

J: TRBJ1-1
V: TRBV11-2
CDR3: CASSLGQGKYTEAFF

J: TRBJ1-2
V: TRBV10-3
CDR3: CAIRKTGDRGRLGLGGYTF

J: TRBJ1-4
V: TRBV5-4
CDR3: CASSLGSNNEKLFF

J: TRBJ2-7
V: TRBV15
CDR3: CATSRDAVYEQYF

J: TRBJ2-5
V: TRBV30
CDR3: CAWSVGLAGETQYF